These T cell receptor beta chains were read from a single sample in a study of cytomegalovirus exposure and HLA in healthy donors. Clones were read by immunoSEQ multiplex PCR, and TCRdb kept only the in-frame ones, dropping some. The repertoire holds under 85,000 clones, with approximately 81% as singletons. The sequencing sample was made of PBMCs. The receptors derive from a woman in her 30s in good health and CMV-seropositive. Both conserved end residues are part of each CDR3. Not every row has a clone size; where given, it reads once, few, many or a size class.

TRBV19,TRBJ1-2,.,CASITWGTDENYTF
TRBV7-9,TRBJ2-1,.,CASSHSGPSYNEQFF
TRBV28,TRBJ1-2,.,CASSPTGFYGYTF
TRBV11-2,TRBJ1-2,.,CASSSWGDRRYGYTF
TRBV18,TRBJ2-3,.,CASSPVGLGPYF
TRBV15,TRBJ2-2,.,CATSPQGTVAGELFF
TRBV7-9,TRBJ2-5,.,CASSGKGEETQYF
TRBV12-5,TRBJ1-1,.,CASGLGGNTEAFF
TRBV9,TRBJ1-1,.,CASSVGQYGEAFF
TRBV6-5,TRBJ1-1,.,CASSQGMNTEAFF
TRBV19,TRBJ1-1,.,CASSMLAETEAFF
TRBV5-1,TRBJ1-5,.,CASSLGGYSNQPQHF
TRBV10-3,TRBJ1-2,.,CAISEGGQGYGYTF
TRBV30,TRBJ1-1,.,CAWTQGKNTEAFF
TRBV25-1,TRBJ1-5,.,CASSESYELQPQHF
TRBV6-1,TRBJ2-7,.,CASSEAGGALNEQYF
TRBV6-6,TRBJ2-3,.,CASSPLLDTQYF
TRBV30,TRBJ1-5,.,CAWSRPGQASLGGQPQHF
TRBV19,TRBJ1-1,.,CASTTGSLGTEAFF
TRBV5-6,TRBJ2-2,once,CASSLNAAVFVGELFF
TRBV6-1,TRBJ2-1,.,CASSPRDSEQFF
TRBV5-1,TRBJ1-5,few,CASSRDGQLNQPQHF
TRBV7-8,TRBJ1-2,.,CASSLGPQAYDGYGYTF
TRBV13,TRBJ2-1,.,CASSPRSYNEQFF
TRBV19,TRBJ1-5,.,CASSMEGGKAQHF
TRBV6-5,TRBJ2-3,.,CASSVTSGKSDTQYF
TRBV4-1,TRBJ1-1,.,CASSQMTGLNTEAFF
TRBV6-1,TRBJ2-7,.,CATGPGQGYEQYF
TRBV28,TRBJ1-2,.,CASSALDREHGYTF
TRBV7-9,TRBJ2-6,.,CASSLGQGAGGANVLTF
TRBV7-9,TRBJ1-1,.,CASSFDRGRNTEAFF
TRBV5-4,TRBJ1-1,.,CASSFRDATEAFF
TRBV5-1,TRBJ2-1,.,CASSLGGGRAKDEQFF
TRBV30,TRBJ1-4,few,CAWSRGTANEKLFF
TRBV4-1,TRBJ1-2,.,CASSQDRGNYGYTF
TRBV7-9,TRBJ2-2,.,CASSLSRELMRELFF
TRBV27,TRBJ1-5,.,CASSKTGDQPQHF
TRBV28,TRBJ1-4,.,CASTRQGLNEKLFF
TRBV2,TRBJ1-4,once,CASGRYGQGSEKLFF
TRBV5-6,TRBJ2-1,.,CASSPVAGSNEQFF
TRBV28,TRBJ2-7,.,CASSSPGGDTAYEQYF
TRBV28,TRBJ2-7,.,CASSFTGRNEQYF
TRBV13,TRBJ2-7,.,CASSLEQEYEQYF
TRBV11-2,TRBJ2-7,.,CASSLGGHEQYF
TRBV7-9,TRBJ2-1,.,CASSLAQDNEQFF
TRBV5-1,TRBJ2-7,.,CASSLGSSYEQYF
TRBV10-2,TRBJ1-4,few,CASSESGTVREKLFF
TRBV4-2,TRBJ1-5,.,CASSQDRWNQPQHF
TRBV18,TRBJ2-5,once,CASSPNRSIRQETQYF
TRBV20-1,TRBJ2-7,.,CSAASGYEQYF
TRBV30,TRBJ2-5,.,CACFGTSGSGETQYF
TRBV7-9,TRBJ2-7,.,CASSSRYEQYF